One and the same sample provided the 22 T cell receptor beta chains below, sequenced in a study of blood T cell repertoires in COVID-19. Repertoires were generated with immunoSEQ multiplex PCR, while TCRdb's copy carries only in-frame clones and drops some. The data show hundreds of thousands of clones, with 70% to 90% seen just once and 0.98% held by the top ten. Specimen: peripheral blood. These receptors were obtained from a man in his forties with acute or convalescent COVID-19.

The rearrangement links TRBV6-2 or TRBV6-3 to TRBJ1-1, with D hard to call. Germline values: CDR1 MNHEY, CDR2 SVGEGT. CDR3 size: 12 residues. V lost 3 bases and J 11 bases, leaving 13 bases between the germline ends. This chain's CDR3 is CASSYPLREAFF. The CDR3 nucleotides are TGTGCCAGCAGTTATCCCCTGAGGGAGGCTTTCTTT.

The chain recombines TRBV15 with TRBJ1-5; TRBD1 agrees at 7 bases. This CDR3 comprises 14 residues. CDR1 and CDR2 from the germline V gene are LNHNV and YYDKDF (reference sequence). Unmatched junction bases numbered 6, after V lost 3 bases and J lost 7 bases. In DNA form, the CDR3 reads TGTGCCACCAGCAGGGACAGGTCACCCCAGCCCCAGCATTTT. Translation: CATSRDRSPQPQHF. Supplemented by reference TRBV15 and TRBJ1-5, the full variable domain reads DAMVIQNPRYQVTQFGKPVTLSCSQTLNHNVMYWYQQKSSQAPKLLFHYYDKDFNNEADTPDNFQSRRPNTSFCFLDIRSPGLGDTAMYLCATSRDRSPQPQHFGDGTRLSIL.

In DNA, the CDR3 is TGTGCCAGCAGCCCTACCCCAGCAGGGGGCGTAACCTATAATTCACCCCTCCACTTT. Amino acid sequence: CASSPTPAGGVTYNSPLHF. The V and J genes are TRBV11-2 and TRBJ1-6, with 8 nucleotides matching TRBD1. Germline V gives CDR1 SGHAT, CDR2 FQNNGV. The junction had 14 bases not matched to a gene; V was cut back by 5 bases and J by 2 bases. This CDR3 comprises 19 residues.

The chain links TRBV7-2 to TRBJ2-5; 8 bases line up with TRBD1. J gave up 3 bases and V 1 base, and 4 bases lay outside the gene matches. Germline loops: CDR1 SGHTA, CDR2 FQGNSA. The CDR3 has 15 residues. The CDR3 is CASSLGNRGKETQYF. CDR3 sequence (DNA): TGTGCCAGCAGCTTAGGGAACAGGGGGAAAGAGACCCAGTACTTC.

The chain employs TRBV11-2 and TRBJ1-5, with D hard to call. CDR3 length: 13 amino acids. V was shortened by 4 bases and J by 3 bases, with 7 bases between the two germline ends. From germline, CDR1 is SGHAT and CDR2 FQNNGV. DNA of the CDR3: TGTGCCAGCAGCTCAACAGACAATCAGCCCCAGCATTTT. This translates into CASSSTDNQPQHF.

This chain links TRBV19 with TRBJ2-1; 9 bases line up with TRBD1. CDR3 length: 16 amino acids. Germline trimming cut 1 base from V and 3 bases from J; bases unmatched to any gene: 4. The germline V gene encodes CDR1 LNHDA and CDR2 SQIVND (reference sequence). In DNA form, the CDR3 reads TGTGCCAGTAGTATAGCTTGGACAGGGGTCTACAATGAGCAGTTCTTC. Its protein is CASSIAWTGVYNEQFF.

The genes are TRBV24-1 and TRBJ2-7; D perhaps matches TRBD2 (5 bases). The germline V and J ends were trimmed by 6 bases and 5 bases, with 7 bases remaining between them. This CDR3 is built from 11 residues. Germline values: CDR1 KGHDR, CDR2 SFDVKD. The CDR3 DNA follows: TGTGCCACCAGTCGGGGAAACGAGCAGTACTTC. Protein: CATSRGNEQYF.

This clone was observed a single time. The chain's CDR3 is CASSQSGQGIADTQYF. In DNA, the CDR3 is TGTGCCAGCAGCCAATCAGGGCAGGGTATCGCAGATACGCAGTATTTT. V and J are TRBV3-1 (or the pseudogene TRBV3-2) and TRBJ2-3; TRBD1 is a possible D gene (5 bases). Trimming pared 2 bases from V and 4 bases from J, leaving 16 bases between. CDR3 length: 16 amino acids. In germline, CDR1 is LGHDT, CDR2 YNNKEL (reference sequence).

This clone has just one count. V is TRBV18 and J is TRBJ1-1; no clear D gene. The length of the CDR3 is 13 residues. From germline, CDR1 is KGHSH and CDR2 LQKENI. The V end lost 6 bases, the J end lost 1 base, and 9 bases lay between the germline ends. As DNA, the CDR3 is TGTGCCAGCTCCTCGAACAGGAACACTGAAGCTTTCTTT. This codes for CASSSNRNTEAFF.

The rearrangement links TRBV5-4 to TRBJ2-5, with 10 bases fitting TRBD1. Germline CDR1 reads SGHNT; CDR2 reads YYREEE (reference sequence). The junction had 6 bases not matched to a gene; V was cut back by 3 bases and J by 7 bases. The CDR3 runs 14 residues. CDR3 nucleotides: TGTGCCAGCAGCTCTCGACAGGGGGCAAGGACCCAGTACTTC. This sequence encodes CASSSRQGARTQYF. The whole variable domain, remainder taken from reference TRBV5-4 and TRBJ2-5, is ETGVTQSPTHLIKTRGQQVTLRCSSQSGHNTVSWYQQALGQGPQFIFQYYREEENGRGNFPPRFSGLQFPNYSSELNVNALELDDSALYLCASSSRQGARTQYFGPGTRLLVL.

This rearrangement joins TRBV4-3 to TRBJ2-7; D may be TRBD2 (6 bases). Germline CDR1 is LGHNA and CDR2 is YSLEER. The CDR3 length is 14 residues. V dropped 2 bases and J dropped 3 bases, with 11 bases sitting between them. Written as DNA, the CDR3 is TGCGCCAGCAGCCAATGGCCGGGAGACTACGAGCAGTACTTC. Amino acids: CASSQWPGDYEQYF.

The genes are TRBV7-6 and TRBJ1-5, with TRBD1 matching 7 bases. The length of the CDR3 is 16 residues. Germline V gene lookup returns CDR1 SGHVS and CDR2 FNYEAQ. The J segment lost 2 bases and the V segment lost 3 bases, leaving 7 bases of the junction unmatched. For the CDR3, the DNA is TGTGCCAGCAGCTTGACAGGGATGGGCGGCAATCAGCCCCAGCATTTT. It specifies CASSLTGMGGNQPQHF.

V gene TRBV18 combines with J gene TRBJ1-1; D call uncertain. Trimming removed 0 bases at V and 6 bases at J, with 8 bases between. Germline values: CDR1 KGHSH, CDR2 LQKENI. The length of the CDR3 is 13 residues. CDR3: CASSPPGLAEAFF. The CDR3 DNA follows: TGTGCCAGCTCACCACCGGGCTTGGCTGAAGCTTTCTTT.

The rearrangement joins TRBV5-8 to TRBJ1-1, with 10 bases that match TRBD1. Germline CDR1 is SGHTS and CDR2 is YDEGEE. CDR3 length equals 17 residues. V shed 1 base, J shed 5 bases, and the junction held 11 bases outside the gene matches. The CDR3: CASSLYTGTGANTEAFF. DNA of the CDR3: TGTGCCAGCAGCTTGTATACCGGGACAGGGGCTAATACTGAAGCTTTCTTT.

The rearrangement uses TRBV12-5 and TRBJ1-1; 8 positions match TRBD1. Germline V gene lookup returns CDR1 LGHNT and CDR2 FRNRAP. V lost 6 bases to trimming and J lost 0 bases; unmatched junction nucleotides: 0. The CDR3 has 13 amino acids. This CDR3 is CASGGQVNTEAFF. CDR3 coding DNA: TGTGCTAGTGGGGGACAGGTGAACACTGAAGCTTTCTTT.

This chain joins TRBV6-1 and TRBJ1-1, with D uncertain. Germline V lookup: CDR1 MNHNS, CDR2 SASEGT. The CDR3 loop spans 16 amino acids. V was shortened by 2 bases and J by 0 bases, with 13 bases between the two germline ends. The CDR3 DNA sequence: TGTGCCAGCAGTGAATTGGTAGGGAGGCTGAACACTGAAGCTTTCTTT. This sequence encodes CASSELVGRLNTEAFF.

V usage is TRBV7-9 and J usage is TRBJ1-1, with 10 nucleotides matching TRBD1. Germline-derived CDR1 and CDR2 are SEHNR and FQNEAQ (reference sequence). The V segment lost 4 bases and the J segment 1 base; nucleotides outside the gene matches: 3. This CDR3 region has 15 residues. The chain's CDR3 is CASSSGDRGNTEAFF. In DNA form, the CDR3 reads TGTGCCAGCAGCTCGGGGGACAGGGGGAACACTGAAGCTTTCTTT.

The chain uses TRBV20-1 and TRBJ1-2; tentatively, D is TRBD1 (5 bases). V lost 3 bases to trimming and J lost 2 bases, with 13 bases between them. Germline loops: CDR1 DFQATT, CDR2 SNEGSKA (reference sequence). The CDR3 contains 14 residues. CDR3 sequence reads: CSASFSGLNYGYTF. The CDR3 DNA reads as TGCAGTGCTAGTTTCTCGGGACTGAACTATGGCTACACCTTC.

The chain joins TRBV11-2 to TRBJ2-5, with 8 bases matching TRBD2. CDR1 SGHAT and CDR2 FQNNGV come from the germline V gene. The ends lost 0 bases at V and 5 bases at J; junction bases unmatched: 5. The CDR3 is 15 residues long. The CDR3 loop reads CASSLDPAGVETQYF. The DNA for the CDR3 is TGTGCCAGCAGCTTAGATCCAGCGGGGGTTGAGACCCAGTACTTC.

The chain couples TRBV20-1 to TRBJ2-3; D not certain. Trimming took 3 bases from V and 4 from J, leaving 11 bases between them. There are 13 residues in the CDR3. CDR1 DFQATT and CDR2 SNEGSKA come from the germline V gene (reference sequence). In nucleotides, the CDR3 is TGCAGTGCTAGTCTAGAATGGGCAGATACGCAGTATTTT. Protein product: CSASLEWADTQYF.

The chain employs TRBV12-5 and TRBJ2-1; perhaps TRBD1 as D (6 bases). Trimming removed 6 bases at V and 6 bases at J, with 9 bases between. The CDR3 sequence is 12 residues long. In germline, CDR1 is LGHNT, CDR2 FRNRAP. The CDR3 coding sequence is TGTGCTAGTGGGCAACAGGGCAATGAGCAGTTCTTC. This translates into CASGQQGNEQFF.

CDR3 amino acids: CASSLVVGQAQYF. The CDR3 nucleotides read TGTGCCAGCAGCTTAGTGGTCGGCCAGGCCCAGTACTTC. The V gene is TRBV7-2, the J gene TRBJ2-5; D unresolved. Germline V CDR1 and CDR2: SGHTA, FQGNSA. CDR3 length equals 13 residues. V lost 1 base and J 9 bases, leaving 12 bases between the germline ends.